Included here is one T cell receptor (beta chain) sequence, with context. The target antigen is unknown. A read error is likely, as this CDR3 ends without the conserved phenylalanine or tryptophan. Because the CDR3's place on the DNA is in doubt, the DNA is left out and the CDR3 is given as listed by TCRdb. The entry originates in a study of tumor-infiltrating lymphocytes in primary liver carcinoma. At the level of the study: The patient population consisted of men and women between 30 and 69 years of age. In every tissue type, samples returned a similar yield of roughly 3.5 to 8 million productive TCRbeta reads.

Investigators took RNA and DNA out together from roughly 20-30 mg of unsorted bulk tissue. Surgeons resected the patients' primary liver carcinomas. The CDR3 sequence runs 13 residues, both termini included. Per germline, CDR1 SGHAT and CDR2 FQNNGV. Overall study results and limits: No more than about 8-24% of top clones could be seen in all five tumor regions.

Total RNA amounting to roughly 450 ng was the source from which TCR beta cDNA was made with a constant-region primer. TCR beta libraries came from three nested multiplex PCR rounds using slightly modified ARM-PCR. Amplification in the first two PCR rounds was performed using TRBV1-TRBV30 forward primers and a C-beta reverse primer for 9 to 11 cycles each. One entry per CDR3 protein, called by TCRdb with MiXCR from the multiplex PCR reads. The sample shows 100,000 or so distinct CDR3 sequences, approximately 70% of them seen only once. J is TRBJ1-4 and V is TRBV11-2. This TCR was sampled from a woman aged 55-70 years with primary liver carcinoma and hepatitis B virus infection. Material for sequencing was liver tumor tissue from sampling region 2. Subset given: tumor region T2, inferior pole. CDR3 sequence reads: CASSPRGPGLLSS.